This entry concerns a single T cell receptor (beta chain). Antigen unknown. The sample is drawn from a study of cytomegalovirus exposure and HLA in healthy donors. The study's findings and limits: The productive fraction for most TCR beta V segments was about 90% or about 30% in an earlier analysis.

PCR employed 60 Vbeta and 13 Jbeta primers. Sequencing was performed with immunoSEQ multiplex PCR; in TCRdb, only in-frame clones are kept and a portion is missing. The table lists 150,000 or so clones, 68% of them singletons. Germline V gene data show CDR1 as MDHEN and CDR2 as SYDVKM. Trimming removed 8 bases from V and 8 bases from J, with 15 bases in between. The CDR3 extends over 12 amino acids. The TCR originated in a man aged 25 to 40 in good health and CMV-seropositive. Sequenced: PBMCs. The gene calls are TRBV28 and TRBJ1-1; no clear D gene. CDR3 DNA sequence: TGTGCCAGCGGCTCCCCTGGGAGGGAAGCTTTCTTT. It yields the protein CASGSPGREAFF.